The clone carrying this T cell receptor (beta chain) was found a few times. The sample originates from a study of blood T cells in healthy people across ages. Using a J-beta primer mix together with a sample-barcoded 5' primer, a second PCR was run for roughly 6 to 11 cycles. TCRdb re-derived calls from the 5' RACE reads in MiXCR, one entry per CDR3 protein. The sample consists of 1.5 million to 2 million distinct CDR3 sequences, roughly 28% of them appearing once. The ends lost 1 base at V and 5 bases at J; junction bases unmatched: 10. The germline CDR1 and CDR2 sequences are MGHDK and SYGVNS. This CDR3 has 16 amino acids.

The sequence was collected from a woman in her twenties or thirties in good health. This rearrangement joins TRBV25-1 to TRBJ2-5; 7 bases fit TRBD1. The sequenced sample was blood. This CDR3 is CASSEWVQGVWETQYF. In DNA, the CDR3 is TGTGCCAGCAGTGAATGGGTCCAGGGGGTTTGGGAGACCCAGTACTTC.